A single sample gave rise to the 32 T cell receptor beta chains below, sequenced in a study of T cell clones after liver transplantation. Clones were read by immunoSEQ multiplex PCR, and TCRdb kept only the in-frame ones, dropping some. The sample lists about 21,000 clones, about 94% occurring once. Sample: CD8+ T cells from blood, taken roughly 25 months after liver transplant. These receptors originate from a human patient who received a liver transplant. The graft donor may have given rise to some T cells.

The chain employs TRBV28 and TRBJ1-1; D may be TRBD1 (5 bases). The germline V gene encodes CDR1 MDHEN and CDR2 SYDVKM. The CDR3 runs to 14 residues. Deletions cut 8 bases from V and 5 bases from J, with 18 bases between. CDR3: CASHLGGEGTEAFF. CDR3 nucleotide sequence: TGTGCCAGCCACCTGGGGGGGGAAGGAACTGAAGCTTTCTTT.

CDR3 DNA: TGTGCCAGCAGCTTGAGGCCAGACAGCAATCAGCCCCAGCATTTT. Residues: CASSLRPDSNQPQHF. This chain links TRBV7-2 with TRBJ1-5; no clear D. V gave up 3 bases and J gave up 1 base, with 10 bases separating them. The CDR3 is made up of 15 amino acids. Germline V lookup: CDR1 SGHTA, CDR2 FQGNSA. The complete variable domain, with remaining parts taken from reference TRBV7-2 and TRBJ1-5, reads GAGVSQSPSNKVTEKGKDVELRCDPISGHTALYWYRQSLGQGLEFLIYFQGNSAPDKSGLPSDRFSAERTGGSVSTLTIQRTQQEDSAVYLCASSLRPDSNQPQHFGDGTRLSIL.

The chain has TRBV9 and TRBJ2-3; 7 bases are a match to TRBD2. The CDR3 has 13 residues. Trimming at V came to 2 bases and at J to 3 bases, leaving 0 bases not matched to a gene. Germline CDR1 is SGDLS and CDR2 is YYNGEE. The CDR3 DNA sequence: TGTGCCAGCAGCGTGGGGGGGACAGATACGCAGTATTTT. Residues: CASSVGGTDTQYF.

The chain combines TRBV5-1 with TRBJ2-5; D is unclear. Germline CDR1 reads SGHRS; CDR2 reads YFSETQ. CDR3 size: 14 residues. Trimming stripped 2 bases from V and 1 base from J, with 9 bases between. CDR3 sequence reads: CASSLRRRQETQYF. CDR3 DNA sequence: TGCGCCAGCAGCTTACGACGGCGCCAAGAGACCCAGTACTTC.

This clone has a single count. The rearrangement joins TRBV18 to TRBJ2-4; D perhaps matches TRBD1 (6 bases). Germline V gene data show CDR1 as KGHSH and CDR2 as LQKENI. Trimming removed 4 bases at V and 6 bases at J, with 16 bases between. CDR3 length: 15 residues. DNA for the CDR3: TGTGCCAGCTCACAGGGGGTAGGGTCTCCAAACATTCAGTACTTC. The encoded protein is CASSQGVGSPNIQYF.

A remark on this clone: Other DNA sequences of this sample code for an identical CDR3. The V call is TRBV9, the J call TRBJ2-7; possibly TRBD2 for D (6 bases). Trimming removed 0 bases at V and 2 bases at J, with 9 bases between. The germline V gene has CDR1 SGDLS and CDR2 YYNGEE. This CDR3 has 14 residues. The CDR3 DNA is TGTGCCAGCAGCGTAGGCGGGGCTCCCTACGAGCAGTACTTC. This translates into CASSVGGAPYEQYF.

The chain joins TRBV10-3 to TRBJ1-2; D is possibly TRBD1 (6 bases). CDR1 is ENHRY, CDR2 SYGVKD, per germline. V was trimmed by 5 bases and J by 7 bases, leaving 32 bases between them. The CDR3 is made up of 19 amino acids. The CDR3 coding sequence is TGTGCCATCAGTCCAAGGCTGGGGGGGCAGGGGCCACCTGAAGGTGGCTACACCTTC. It encodes CAISPRLGGQGPPEGGYTF.

This clone was seen just once. The chain recombines TRBV28 with TRBJ2-3; D remains ambiguous. This CDR3 spans 11 amino acids. From germline, CDR1 is MDHEN and CDR2 SYDVKM. V lost 5 bases and J lost 0, with 0 bases in between. The CDR3 nucleotides read TGTGCCAGCAGTAGCACAGATACGCAGTATTTT. This sequence encodes CASSSTDTQYF. The complete variable domain, with remaining parts taken from reference TRBV28 and TRBJ2-3, reads DVKVTQSSRYLVKRTGEKVFLECVQDMDHENMFWYRQDPGLGLRLIYFSYDVKMKEKGDIPEGYSVSREKKERFSLILESASTNQTSMYLCASSSTDTQYFGPGTRLTVL.

J is TRBJ2-7 and V is TRBV25-1, with a weak D call TRBD1 (6 bases). The CDR3 extends over 13 amino acids. Germline CDR1 is MGHDK and CDR2 is SYGVNS. Trimming stripped 3 bases from V and 5 bases from J, with 11 bases between. CDR3 DNA sequence: TGTGCCAGCAGTGACACAGGGTTCGACGAGCAGTACTTC. Residues: CASSDTGFDEQYF.

The CDR3 loop reads CSVSGRSYEQYF. The CDR3, as DNA: TGCAGCGTTTCGGGACGGAGCTACGAGCAGTACTTC. The chain is built from TRBV29-1 and TRBJ2-7; TRBD1 or TRBD2 may be the D gene (5 bases each). Germline loops: CDR1 SQVTM, CDR2 ANQGSEA. The CDR3 is made up of 12 amino acids. V lost 5 bases to trimming and J lost 3 bases, with 11 bases between them.

This rearrangement joins TRBV28 to TRBJ2-7, with D possibly matching TRBD2 (6 bases). CDR1 is MDHEN, CDR2 SYDVKM, per germline. Trimming left V 1 base short and J 0 bases short, with 10 bases between. The CDR3 is 15 amino acids. The CDR3 DNA is TGTGCCAGCAGTTTATTCGCGGGGAGCTCCTACGAGCAGTACTTC. It translates to CASSLFAGSSYEQYF.

The rearrangement links TRBV28 to TRBJ2-3; 10 nucleotides match TRBD2. V lost 5 bases and J lost 5; bases outside the gene matches: 7. This CDR3 has 15 amino acids. Germline lookup yields CDR1 MDHEN and CDR2 SYDVKM. This CDR3 reads CASSPPTSGLDTQYF. CDR3 DNA sequence: TGTGCCAGCAGTCCCCCGACTAGCGGGTTAGATACGCAGTATTTT.

This chain joins TRBV9 and TRBJ1-1; D gene uncertain. CDR3 length equals 12 residues. Germline V CDR1 and CDR2: SGDLS, YYNGEE. V shed 0 bases and J shed 7 bases, with 7 bases lying between them. The CDR3 DNA reads TGTGCCAGCAGCGTAGGTTGGGGTGAAGCTTTCTTT. As protein: CASSVGWGEAFF.

This sequence joins TRBV23-1 and TRBJ2-4, with D perhaps matching TRBD1 (7 bases). TRBV23-1 is identified as an open reading frame with a role that is uncertain. This CDR3 spans 19 amino acids. V lost 3 bases and J 9 bases, leaving 30 bases between the germline ends. The CDR3 DNA reads as TGCGCCAGCAGTCAGCCCAGAGGGACAGCTCCCAGTCCGGAGGGCATTCAGTACTTC. Translating gives CASSQPRGTAPSPEGIQYF.

The rearrangement links TRBV7-9 to TRBJ2-7; 14 nucleotides line up with TRBD2. CDR3 length: 18 residues. Per germline, CDR1 SEHNR and CDR2 FQNEAQ (reference sequence). The junction had 8 bases not matched to a gene; V was cut back by 1 base and J by 3 bases. CDR3 region: CASSLGSQTSGRDYEQYF. The DNA for the CDR3 is TGTGCCAGCAGCTTAGGATCCCAGACTAGCGGGAGGGACTACGAGCAGTACTTC. The whole variable domain, remainder taken from reference TRBV7-9 and TRBJ2-7, is DTGVSQNPRHKITKRGQNVTFRCDPISEHNRLYWYRQTLGQGPEFLTYFQNEAQLEKSRLLSDRFSAERPKGSFSTLEIQRTEQGDSAMYLCASSLGSQTSGRDYEQYFGPGTRLTVT.

The chain has TRBV6-1 and TRBJ2-7; D may be TRBD2 (5 bases). V lost 4 bases, J lost 7 bases, and 23 bases lay in between. Germline V gives CDR1 MNHNS, CDR2 SASEGT. The CDR3 contains 16 residues. CDR3 amino acids: CASSVSRDPLWGEQYF. The CDR3 DNA reads TGTGCCAGCAGTGTATCCCGGGATCCTCTGTGGGGTGAGCAGTACTTC.

The chain employs TRBV5-1 and TRBJ2-1; possible D gene TRBD2, 5 bases. This CDR3 is 12 amino acids long. Between the trimmed V and J ends, which lost 4 bases and 10 bases, there was a span of 12 bases. CDR1 and CDR2 (germline): SGHRS, YFSETQ. CDR3 amino acids: CASSLGMGEQFF. The CDR3 nucleotides read TGCGCCAGCAGCCTCGGGATGGGCGAGCAGTTCTTC. Using reference TRBV5-1 and TRBJ2-1 for the parts outside the CDR3, the full variable domain is KAGVTQTPRYLIKTRGQQVTLSCSPISGHRSVSWYQQTPGQGLQFLFEYFSETQRNKGNFPGRFSGRQFSNSRSEMNVSTLELGDSALYLCASSLGMGEQFFGPGTRLTVL.

The rearrangement uses TRBV7-6 and TRBJ2-7; no firm D call. Germline V gene data show CDR1 as SGHVS and CDR2 as FNYEAQ. The CDR3 totals 15 residues. V lost 2 bases, J lost 2 bases, and 13 bases lay in between. The CDR3 region has the DNA TGTGCCAGCAGCTTAAGGTTTGGCGGCGCCTACGAGCAGTACTTC. As protein: CASSLRFGGAYEQYF.

The chain employs TRBV4-2 and TRBJ1-2, with 10 bases matching TRBD1. In germline, CDR1 is LGHNA, CDR2 YNFKEQ. CDR3 length equals 16 residues. V lost 0 bases and J lost 7; bases outside the gene matches: 8. CDR3 bases: TGTGCCAGCAGCCAAGAGGCTCTGGGACAGGGGTTTGGCTACACCTTC. It specifies CASSQEALGQGFGYTF.

Worth noting for this clone: One junction end does not reproduce the germline sequence, and a read error may be involved. This sequence joins TRBV27 and TRBJ2-6, with a possible D match to TRBD1 (5 bases). The CDR3 is 18 amino acids. CDR1 MNHEY and CDR2 SMNVEV come from the germline V gene (reference sequence). The CDR3 nucleotides read TGTGCCAGCAGTTTATGGGCCAGCGAATACTCTGGGGCCAACGCCCTGACTTTC. Protein: CASSLWASEYSGANALTF.

The chain uses TRBV5-1 and TRBJ2-3, with TRBD1 as a possible D gene (6 bases). There are 16 residues in the CDR3. V lost 4 bases and J lost 2, with 17 bases in between. Germline assignment: CDR1 SGHRS and CDR2 YFSETQ. This CDR3 reads CASSPAGTTTTDTQYF. In nucleotides, the CDR3 is TGCGCCAGCAGCCCAGCCGGGACAACGACCACAGATACGCAGTATTTT.

The chain couples TRBV29-1 to TRBJ2-1, with TRBD2 matching 8 bases. This CDR3 region has 15 residues. Germline V CDR1 and CDR2: SQVTM, ANQGSEA. V lost 0 bases to trimming and J lost 10 bases; unmatched junction nucleotides: 11. CDR3 region: CSVEDSRTSSSEQFF. The CDR3 DNA sequence: TGCAGCGTTGAAGATAGTAGGACTAGCTCGTCGGAGCAGTTCTTC.

The rearrangement uses TRBV7-9 and TRBJ2-4, with D unclear. The CDR3 consists of 14 residues. The germline CDR1 and CDR2 sequences are SEHNR and FQNEAQ (reference sequence). V was pared by 5 bases and J by 0 bases, with 8 bases between. CDR3 DNA: TGTGCCAGCAGCCCGATATTAGCCAAAAACATTCAGTACTTC. Its translation is CASSPILAKNIQYF.

The table lists this clone with a count of one. This rearrangement joins TRBV27 to TRBJ2-3; D unresolved. Trimming removed 0 bases from V and 0 bases from J, with 7 bases in between. The germline V gene has CDR1 MNHEY and CDR2 SMNVEV (reference sequence). The CDR3 has 15 residues. The CDR3 DNA reads as TGTGCCAGCAGTTTATCTCTCTCTAGCACAGATACGCAGTATTTT. Its translation: CASSLSLSSTDTQYF.

A note on this clone: One end of the junction is discordant with germline, which a read error may explain. The chain employs TRBV7-7 and TRBJ1-1; no clear D. CDR3 length: 13 residues. Germline-derived CDR1 and CDR2 are SSHAT and FNYEAQ (reference sequence). The CDR3 coding sequence is TGTGCTAGCAGCCTGGGCGCGAACACTGAAGCTTTCTTT. Protein: CASSLGANTEAFF.

The rearrangement uses TRBV27 and TRBJ1-4, with D possibly matching TRBD1 (6 bases). The germline V gene encodes CDR1 MNHEY and CDR2 SMNVEV (reference sequence). Deletions cut 5 bases from V and 0 bases from J, with 10 bases between. The CDR3 contains 15 residues. The CDR3: CASSQRQATNEKLFF. The CDR3 nucleotides are TGTGCCAGCAGTCAACGACAGGCAACTAATGAAAAACTGTTTTTT. Filled out from reference TRBV27 and TRBJ1-4, the complete variable domain reads EAQVTQNPRYLITVTGKKLTVTCSQNMNHEYMSWYRQDPGLGLRQIYYSMNVEVTDKGDVPEGYKVSRKEKRNFPLILESPSPNQTSLYFCASSQRQATNEKLFFGSGTQLSVL.

The chain uses TRBV5-6 and TRBJ1-2; no definite D call. V lost 5 bases, J lost 4 bases, and 12 bases lay in between. The CDR3 consists of 13 residues. Germline values: CDR1 SGHDT, CDR2 YYEEEE. CDR3 loop: CASRTDQFYGYTF. CDR3 DNA sequence: TGTGCCAGCAGGACGGATCAGTTCTATGGCTACACCTTC.

V is TRBV4-1 and J is TRBJ1-1, with D hard to call. The CDR3 is made up of 15 amino acids. Trimming cost V 0 bases and J 3 bases, with 11 bases left between them. Germline loops: CDR1 MGHRA, CDR2 YSYEKL. CDR3 protein: CASSQDPASHTEAFF. The DNA of the CDR3 is TGCGCCAGCAGCCAAGATCCGGCTTCACACACTGAAGCTTTCTTT.

The chain combines TRBV11-2 with TRBJ2-7, with D possibly TRBD2 on 7 matching bases. Trimming cost V 4 bases and J 3 bases, with 19 bases left between them. Per the germline V gene, CDR1 is SGHAT and CDR2 is FQNNGV. The CDR3 is made up of 16 amino acids. The CDR3 loop reads CASSSAGAAGSYEQYF. The CDR3 DNA follows: TGTGCCAGCAGCTCGGCGGGGGCAGCGGGGAGCTACGAGCAGTACTTC.

This rearrangement joins TRBV27 to TRBJ1-1, with TRBD1 as a possible D gene (5 bases). Germline lookup yields CDR1 MNHEY and CDR2 SMNVEV (reference sequence). V was trimmed by 5 bases and J by 3 bases, leaving 13 bases between them. This CDR3 comprises 14 residues. CDR3 coding DNA: TGTGCCAGCAGTGTGTTTGGAGGGGACACTGAAGCTTTCTTT. The encoded protein is CASSVFGGDTEAFF.

This clone was seen a single time. V usage is TRBV27 and J usage is TRBJ2-3; TRBD2 matches at 11 bases. Germline trimming cut 5 bases from V and 4 bases from J; bases unmatched to any gene: 5. The germline V gene has CDR1 MNHEY and CDR2 SMNVEV (reference sequence). The CDR3 totals 15 residues. CDR3 protein: CASSRTSGSPDTQYF. As DNA, the CDR3 is TGTGCCAGCAGTCGGACTAGCGGGTCCCCAGATACGCAGTATTTT.

V and J are TRBV2 and TRBJ1-4, with D possibly matching TRBD1 (5 bases). Germline CDR1 and CDR2: SNHLY and FYNNEI. The CDR3 totals 13 residues. Trimming shortened V by 6 bases and J by 7 bases, and 12 bases separated the two germline ends. As DNA, the CDR3 is TGTGCCAGCAGGGCAATGGGGGGTGAAAAACTGTTTTTT. It is translated as CASRAMGGEKLFF.